Shown below are 8 T cell receptor beta chains from a single sample sequenced in a study of blood T cell repertoires in COVID-19. The protocol was immunoSEQ multiplex PCR, while the TCRdb copy is restricted to in-frame clones and leaves out a portion. The data hold around 75,000 clones, with roughly nine tenths observed a single time. Sequenced input: peripheral blood. Every receptor here comes from a man aged 65 to 85 with active COVID-19.

A single count supports this clone. The chain has TRBV7-2 and TRBJ2-7; 9 bases fit TRBD1. Trimming removed 1 base from V and 0 bases from J; junction bases left unmatched: 4. The CDR3 loop spans 16 amino acids. CDR1 is SGHTA and CDR2 is FQGNSA in the germline V gene. The CDR3 loop is CASSLEGTGTSYEQYF. CDR3 sequence (DNA): TGTGCCAGCAGCTTAGAAGGGACAGGGACCTCCTACGAGCAGTACTTC.

The V and J genes are TRBV6-5 and TRBJ2-7; TRBD2 might be the D (6 bases). The ends were cut back, 8 bases at V and 2 bases at J, with 16 bases in the middle. This CDR3 has 14 residues. Germline V lookup: CDR1 MNHEY, CDR2 SVGAGI. The CDR3 nucleotides are TGTGCCAGCGCCCCGGGACTCGTCACCTACGAGCAGTACTTC. As protein: CASAPGLVTYEQYF.

The chain uses TRBV7-8 and TRBJ2-5, with D perhaps TRBD1 (6 bases). Germline values: CDR1 SGHVS, CDR2 FQNEAQ. With 0 bases removed from V and 9 bases from J, the gap between germline ends came to 17 bases. This CDR3 has 15 amino acids. CDR3 in DNA: TGTGCCAGCAGCTTAGCCCCACAGGGACCAGGGGCCCAGTACTTC. It yields the protein CASSLAPQGPGAQYF.

This clone appeared a few times. The J gene is TRBJ2-3, the V gene TRBV6-5; 13 bases line up with TRBD2. With V trimmed by 0 bases and J by 5 bases, 2 bases remained unmatched. The germline CDR1 and CDR2 sequences are MNHEY and SVGAGI. The CDR3 length is 16 residues. CDR3 residues: CASSYSRLAGGDTQYF. In nucleotides, the CDR3 is TGTGCCAGCAGTTACTCGCGACTAGCGGGAGGAGATACGCAGTATTTT.

The V gene is TRBV19, the J gene TRBJ2-3, with D tentatively TRBD2 (5 bases). V was cut by 1 base and J by 6 bases, with 11 bases left in between. The CDR3 covers 14 residues. In germline, CDR1 is LNHDA, CDR2 SQIVND (reference sequence). CDR3 sequence (DNA): TGTGCCAGTAGTATAGGTGGAGGTGGGGATACGCAGTATTTT. This codes for CASSIGGGGDTQYF. The whole variable domain, remainder taken from reference TRBV19 and TRBJ2-3, is DGGITQSPKYLFRKEGQNVTLSCEQNLNHDAMYWYRQDPGQGLRLIYYSQIVNDFQKGDIAEGYSVSREKKESFPLTVTSAQKNPTAFYLCASSIGGGGDTQYFGPGTRLTVL.

The V and J genes are TRBV7-2 and TRBJ2-1; TRBD2 agrees at 7 bases. Per the germline V gene, CDR1 is SGHTA and CDR2 is FQGNSA. The CDR3 is made up of 15 amino acids. After removal of 5 bases from V and 1 base from J, the junction contained 5 bases not matched to a gene. The CDR3 reads CASSRTGGSYNEQFF. The DNA for the CDR3 is TGTGCCAGCAGCCGGACCGGGGGGTCCTACAATGAGCAGTTCTTC.

The rearrangement uses TRBV7-2 and TRBJ2-3; the match to TRBD2 covers 9 bases. CDR3 length: 17 amino acids. Germline V gene sequence: CDR1 SGHTA, CDR2 FQGNSA. Unmatched junction bases numbered 9, after V lost 5 bases and J lost 0 bases. CDR3 in amino acids: CASSPTLAGPSTDTQYF. The CDR3 nucleotides read TGTGCCAGCAGCCCCACCCTAGCGGGGCCAAGCACAGATACGCAGTATTTT.

In this sample, this clone turned up a few times. The chain couples TRBV2 to TRBJ1-1; the D is unclear. CDR3 length equals 12 residues. The ends were cut back, 8 bases at V and 4 bases at J, with 11 bases in the middle. Looked up from germline, CDR1 is SNHLY and CDR2 is FYNNEI. The CDR3 here is CASRLVGTEAFF. DNA for the CDR3: TGTGCCAGCCGACTCGTGGGCACTGAAGCTTTCTTT.